This TCR beta chain was identified during a study of T cells in Graves' hyperthyroidism and ophthalmopathy. A few counts support this clonotype. Amplification targeted TCR beta CDR3 regions from RNA transcripts. First-round RT-PCR with HTBI primers amplified the TCR CDR3 region. MiXCR, applied by TCRdb to the multiplex PCR reads, yields one record per CDR3 protein. The sample shows roughly 650,000 distinct CDR3 sequences, roughly 16% of them seen only once. Trimming cost V 0 bases and J 2 bases, with 17 bases left between them. CDR1 MNHEY and CDR2 SVGEGT come from the germline V gene. The CDR3 is 18 amino acids.

Sequenced material: blood. The chain combines TRBV6-2 or TRBV6-3 with TRBJ2-1, with D maybe TRBD2 (6 bases). The TCR originated in a woman in her 40s with Graves' ophthalmopathy. DNA for the CDR3: TGTGCCAGCAGTTACTCGATTCGGGCGGGGCCCACCTACAATGAGCAGTTCTTC. Residues: CASSYSIRAGPTYNEQFF.